A single sample gave rise to the 27 T cell receptor beta chains below, sequenced in a study of cytomegalovirus exposure and HLA in healthy donors. Researchers ran the PCR with 60 Vbeta and 13 Jbeta primers. Assay: immunoSEQ multiplex PCR; the TCRdb copy retains only in-frame clones and omits some. The sample has about 92,000 clones, nearly 70% seen once. Specimen: PBMCs. The source is a man in his forties or fifties in good health and CMV-seronegative.

The chain combines TRBV7-9 with TRBJ2-7; perhaps TRBD1 as D (6 bases). In germline, CDR1 is SEHNR, CDR2 FQNEAQ (reference sequence). The CDR3 spans 13 residues. The V end lost 5 bases, the J end lost 0 bases, and 8 bases lay between the germline ends. CDR3 amino acids: CASSRTDSYEQYF. The CDR3 DNA sequence: TGTGCCAGCAGCCGGACAGACTCCTACGAGCAGTACTTC.

This chain connects TRBV7-6 to TRBJ2-7, with TRBD2 identical over 9 bases. Germline V CDR1 and CDR2: SGHVS, FNYEAQ. The junction had 7 bases not matched to a gene; V was cut back by 7 bases and J by 6 bases. This CDR3 comprises 13 residues. The CDR3 region has the DNA TGTGCCAGCACCCCGGCGGGGGGGCGCGAGCAGTACTTC. Encoded protein: CASTPAGGREQYF.

The J gene is TRBJ1-5, the V gene TRBV15; D is possibly TRBD1 (6 bases). Trimming stripped 3 bases from V and 2 bases from J, with 17 bases between. CDR1 is LNHNV, CDR2 YYDKDF, per germline (reference sequence). This CDR3 is 17 amino acids long. CDR3 bases: TGTGCCACCAGCAGGACCTCACTGGCAGGGGGCAATCAGCCCCAGCATTTT. This encodes CATSRTSLAGGNQPQHF. The full variable domain, its missing parts supplied by reference TRBV15 and TRBJ1-5, is DAMVIQNPRYQVTQFGKPVTLSCSQTLNHNVMYWYQQKSSQAPKLLFHYYDKDFNNEADTPDNFQSRRPNTSFCFLDIRSPGLGDTAMYLCATSRTSLAGGNQPQHFGDGTRLSIL.

This rearrangement joins TRBV5-6 to TRBJ2-5, with 7 bases matching TRBD1. Germline V gene data show CDR1 as SGHDT and CDR2 as YYEEEE. The V segment lost 4 bases and the J segment 1 base; nucleotides outside the gene matches: 4. The CDR3 runs to 14 residues. The CDR3 DNA reads as TGTGCCAGCAGCCGGGGACAGATCCAAGAGACCCAGTACTTC. Protein product: CASSRGQIQETQYF. The variable domain in full, with the rest retrieved from reference TRBV5-6 and TRBJ2-5, is DAGVTQSPTHLIKTRGQQVTLRCSPKSGHDTVSWYQQALGQGPQFIFQYYEEEERQRGNFPDRFSGHQFPNYSSELNVNALLLGDSALYLCASSRGQIQETQYFGPGTRLLVL.

The chain links TRBV4-2 to TRBJ2-7; the D gene is possibly TRBD2 (5 bases). CDR1 LGHNA and CDR2 YNFKEQ come from the germline V gene. V was trimmed by 4 bases and J by 4 bases, leaving 14 bases between them. CDR3 length: 14 amino acids. CDR3 sequence: CASSLDRGLYEQYF. In DNA, the CDR3 is TGTGCCAGCAGCCTCGACCGGGGTTTGTACGAGCAGTACTTC.

V usage is TRBV25-1 and J usage is TRBJ1-2; D possibly corresponds to TRBD1 (6 bases). V was clipped by 7 bases and J by 6 bases, with 18 bases between them. The germline gives CDR1 MGHDK, CDR2 SYGVNS. The CDR3 is 14 residues long. CDR3 sequence (DNA): TGTGCCAGCACTACCTCGGGGGGGCCCCATGGCTACACCTTC. Its protein is CASTTSGGPHGYTF.

This clone has a handful of counts. The chain joins TRBV2 to TRBJ2-5; a possible D gene is TRBD1 (6 bases). The CDR3 extends over 15 amino acids. V was trimmed by 2 bases and J by 1 base, leaving 11 bases between them. Germline lookup yields CDR1 SNHLY and CDR2 FYNNEI. CDR3 coding DNA: TGTGCCAGCAGTGAAAACAGGGAAGTCCAAGAGACCCAGTACTTC. Amino acids: CASSENREVQETQYF.

The chain has TRBV6-1 and TRBJ2-5; TRBD2 matches 10 bases. The CDR3 is made up of 14 amino acids. Germline V gene sequence: CDR1 MNHNS, CDR2 SASEGT. V was pared by 5 bases and J by 2 bases, with 2 bases of the junction left unmatched. As DNA, the CDR3 is TGTGCCAGCAGTATACTAGCGGGACAAGAGACCCAGTACTTC. Protein sequence: CASSILAGQETQYF.

This clone is a singleton in its sample. The CDR3 DNA sequence: TGTGCCAGTACCGCCCCGGGACAGGGGGCGTCTGGCACCGGGGAGCTGTTTTTT. Protein: CASTAPGQGASGTGELFF. The V call is TRBV19, the J call TRBJ2-2; 12 bases match TRBD1. The CDR3 has 18 amino acids. The V gene's germline CDR1 is LNHDA and CDR2 SQIVND (reference sequence). V was pared by 7 bases and J by 4 bases, with 13 bases of the junction left unmatched.

Regarding this clone: Compared with germline, one end of the junction differs, possibly owing to a read error. The V gene is TRBV30, the J gene TRBJ2-7; 7 bases agree with TRBD1. The CDR3 has 13 residues. Germline V lookup: CDR1 GTSNPN, CDR2 SVGIG (reference sequence). CDR3 region: CAGSRDSAYEQYF. As DNA, the CDR3 is TGTGCCGGGAGCCGGGACAGTGCCTACGAGCAGTACTTC.

The chain combines TRBV6-5 with TRBJ1-6; D uncertain. Germline CDR1 and CDR2: MNHEY and SVGAGI. This CDR3 is 14 amino acids long. With 3 bases removed from V and 5 bases from J, the gap between germline ends came to 8 bases. CDR3 in DNA: TGTGCCAGCAGTTATTGGGCCGATAATTCACCCCTCCACTTT. Translation gives CASSYWADNSPLHF.

This clone was found a few times. This rearrangement joins TRBV4-3 to TRBJ1-2, with D unresolved. CDR1 LGHNA and CDR2 YSLEER come from the germline V gene. The germline V and J ends were trimmed by 8 bases and 4 bases, with 17 bases remaining between them. The length of the CDR3 is 14 residues. DNA for the CDR3: TGCGCCAGCGGTGGACTGAGCCCCCGCTATGGCTACACCTTC. It translates to CASGGLSPRYGYTF.

The chain recombines TRBV6-1 with TRBJ2-3; tentative D call: TRBD1 (5 bases). The CDR3 has 15 amino acids. The ends were cut back, 4 bases at V and 1 base at J, with 12 bases in the middle. Per germline, CDR1 MNHNS and CDR2 SASEGT. Written as DNA, the CDR3 is TGTGCCAGCAGTGCGGGCAGGGCGGGCACAGATACGCAGTATTTT. As protein: CASSAGRAGTDTQYF.

The V and J genes are TRBV10-3 and TRBJ2-7, with unresolved D. The germline gives CDR1 ENHRY, CDR2 SYGVKD. V gave up 0 bases and J gave up 2 bases, with 8 bases separating them. The CDR3 has 14 amino acids. The CDR3 spells CAISESSKTYEQYF. The CDR3 nucleotides are TGTGCCATCAGTGAGTCCAGTAAAACCTACGAGCAGTACTTC.

A few counts support this clone. This rearrangement joins TRBV5-6 to TRBJ2-6, with 9 bases fitting TRBD1. The germline V gene has CDR1 SGHDT and CDR2 YYEEEE. The V and J ends lost 3 bases and 0 bases, in that order; junction bases with no gene match: 7. There are 18 residues in the CDR3. CDR3 amino acids: CASSWGTGPGSGANVLTF. In nucleotides, the CDR3 is TGTGCCAGCAGCTGGGGGACAGGGCCAGGCTCTGGGGCCAACGTCCTGACTTTC.

The CDR3 nucleotides read TGTGCCAGCAGTTACGGCGGACAGGGAACCCTCACCCTCCACTTT. Translating gives CASSYGGQGTLTLHF. This chain uses TRBV6-5 with TRBJ1-6; 8 nucleotides match TRBD1. The CDR3 loop spans 15 amino acids. Germline loops: CDR1 MNHEY, CDR2 SVGAGI. With 2 bases clipped from V and 14 bases from J, the junction kept 11 bases outside the gene matches.

This clone was seen a few times. The gene calls are TRBV5-6 and TRBJ2-2, with D possibly TRBD2 on 7 matching bases. Germline V gene sequence: CDR1 SGHDT, CDR2 YYEEEE. Trimming shortened V by 4 bases and J by 6 bases, and 22 bases separated the two germline ends. The CDR3 totals 17 residues. The CDR3, as DNA: TGTGCCAGCAGCCCCTGGGAAGTGGCGGGGGCCCCCGGGGAGCTGTTTTTT. It is translated as CASSPWEVAGAPGELFF. Combining the CDR3 with reference TRBV5-6 and TRBJ2-2 gives the whole variable domain DAGVTQSPTHLIKTRGQQVTLRCSPKSGHDTVSWYQQALGQGPQFIFQYYEEEERQRGNFPDRFSGHQFPNYSSELNVNALLLGDSALYLCASSPWEVAGAPGELFFGEGSRLTVL.

J is TRBJ1-1 and V is TRBV18; 7 bases align to TRBD1. The CDR3 sequence is 15 residues long. V shed 4 bases, J shed 4 bases, and the junction held 9 bases outside the gene matches. Looked up from germline, CDR1 is KGHSH and CDR2 is LQKENI. For the CDR3, the DNA is TGTGCCAGCTCACTCTTGACAGGGAGAGGCACTGAAGCTTTCTTT. It specifies CASSLLTGRGTEAFF.

The chain links TRBV4-2 to TRBJ2-1; 7 positions match TRBD2. This CDR3 comprises 15 residues. J was trimmed by 4 bases and V by 4 bases; bases with no gene match: 7. Germline loops: CDR1 LGHNA, CDR2 YNFKEQ. The CDR3 DNA follows: TGTGCCAGCAGCCCTTTGGGGGAGGGTTACAATGAGCAGTTCTTC. It specifies CASSPLGEGYNEQFF.

The rearrangement joins TRBV7-6 to TRBJ2-3; 13 bases map to TRBD2. With 5 bases clipped from V and 5 bases from J, the junction kept 7 bases outside the gene matches. The CDR3 spans 16 residues. Germline V CDR1 and CDR2: SGHVS, FNYEAQ. DNA of the CDR3: TGTGCCAGCAGCCTGAGACTAGCGGGAGGTGGAGATACGCAGTATTTT. The encoded protein is CASSLRLAGGGDTQYF.

This chain joins TRBV15 and TRBJ1-5, with D hard to call. The length of the CDR3 is 15 residues. CDR1 LNHNV and CDR2 YYDKDF come from the germline V gene (reference sequence). Trimming left V 1 base short and J 0 bases short, with 7 bases between. CDR3 sequence: CATSRGGNSNQPQHF. In nucleotides, the CDR3 is TGTGCCACCAGCAGAGGAGGTAATAGCAATCAGCCCCAGCATTTT.

The CDR3 loop reads CASSDLAGGVDTQYF. The DNA for the CDR3 is TGTGCCAGCAGCGATCTAGCGGGGGGGGTAGATACGCAGTATTTT. The V and J genes are TRBV7-9 and TRBJ2-3; 12 bases align to TRBD2. Germline V gene data show CDR1 as SEHNR and CDR2 as FQNEAQ (reference sequence). This CDR3 is 15 amino acids long. V lost 5 bases, J lost 5 bases, and 5 bases stayed unmatched.

The chain combines TRBV27 with TRBJ1-2, with D tentatively TRBD1 (5 bases). CDR1 is MNHEY and CDR2 is SMNVEV in the germline V gene (reference sequence). V lost 6 bases and J 5 bases, leaving 19 bases between the germline ends. The CDR3 has 15 residues. The CDR3 bases are TGTGCCAGCAGCCAGGGTAGCCCACGAATTTATGGCTACACCTTC. Its protein is CASSQGSPRIYGYTF.

This clone was observed a single time. The chain joins TRBV30 to TRBJ1-3, with D possibly matching TRBD1 (5 bases). There are 14 residues in the CDR3. Germline V gene data show CDR1 as GTSNPN and CDR2 as SVGIG (reference sequence). With 2 bases removed from V and 0 bases from J, the gap between germline ends came to 8 bases. CDR3 amino acids: CAWSTGYSGNTIYF. CDR3 DNA sequence: TGTGCCTGGAGTACAGGTTACTCTGGAAACACCATATATTTT.

A few counts support this clone. The chain has TRBV30 and TRBJ1-6; D gene unclear. Trimming shortened V by 3 bases and J by 6 bases, and 15 bases separated the two germline ends. CDR3 length equals 15 residues. Per germline, CDR1 GTSNPN and CDR2 SVGIG (reference sequence). CDR3 amino acids: CAWSWGSGVNSPLHF. CDR3 DNA: TGTGCCTGGAGCTGGGGATCGGGAGTTAATTCACCCCTCCACTTT.

The rearrangement links TRBV4-1 to TRBJ2-7; tentative D call: TRBD2 (6 bases). This CDR3 has 16 amino acids. From germline, CDR1 is MGHRA and CDR2 YSYEKL. Trimming took 1 base from V and 0 from J, leaving 13 bases between them. CDR3 amino acids: CASSQGLASSSYEQYF. As DNA, the CDR3 is TGCGCCAGCAGCCAAGGCCTAGCGTCGAGCTCCTACGAGCAGTACTTC.

This clone has just one count. The J gene is TRBJ1-1, the V gene TRBV7-3; 7 bases are shared with TRBD1. The germline V gene encodes CDR1 SGHTA and CDR2 FQGTGA. V shed 2 bases and J 1 base; nucleotides not matched to a gene: 4. This CDR3 has 15 amino acids. The CDR3 reads CASSLLSGGNTEAFF. The CDR3 DNA follows: TGTGCCAGCAGCTTACTTTCAGGGGGGAACACTGAAGCTTTCTTT.